This TCR beta chain was obtained from a study of cytomegalovirus exposure and HLA in healthy donors (dated by TCRdb to 2015 to 2018). The study in broad terms: An earlier analysis of fewer than 750 of the donors reported approximately 260 Gb of sequence data and around 110 million unique TCR beta sequences obtained from roughly 170 million T cells. An early release covering more than 500 HLA-typed donors comprised about 300 gigabases of sequencing data and around 85 million unique TCR sequences. Among the roughly 400 genotyped donors, around 81% belonged to the genetic ancestry cluster associated with self-reported Caucasian donors. The study aimed to test whether cataloging public T cell receptors could reveal signatures of past pathogen exposure. The study profiled the T cell repertoires of some 610 subjects by immunosequencing and related them to cytomegalovirus serostatus. A separate validation cohort of roughly 120 different subjects was used in addition to the approximately 700-subject first cohort. High-throughput TCR immunosequencing, statistical association of individual TCRs with disease status, and machine learning were combined to predict cytomegalovirus infection status. A later analysis re-analyzed previously published TCR beta repertoires from several hundred donors and added high-resolution HLA genotyping to study TCR occurrence patterns. Rather than drawing on any new phenotypic data, the later analysis identified candidate immune exposures from TCR beta sequences and the way those sequences occurred across donors. An earlier analysis of approximately 640 of the donors applied high-throughput TCR beta sequencing to assess whether each TCR beta V gene segment acted as functional or pseudogenic. Donor age, sex, ethnicity and CMV serostatus were collected together with the repertoire data. A later genetic analysis took genome-wide SNP genotypes for about 65% of the 666 donors and used that subset as a discovery cohort. All discovery cohort repertoires had been generated on a single sequencing platform. Both class I and class II loci were covered by HLA typing, at four-digit resolution. The number of donors typed differed by locus, with about 629-630 for A, B, C, DRB1 and DQB1, approximately 500 for DQA1, approximately 570 for DPA1, and approximately 470 for DPB1. Because of strong linkage in the cohort, a handful of DR-DQ haplotypes were treated as single units for association and clustering. On average, 235,054 unique TCR beta nucleotide sequences were sequenced per donor among some 430 genotyped donors of the cohort, with around 19% of those sequences being non-productive.

What the study reported, not specific to this receptor: In both the original and validation cohorts, the classifier was reported to diagnose cytomegalovirus status with high specificity and sensitivity. Linkage disequilibrium might explain the correlated functional status among segregating V segments, but an unknown experimental factor could not be excluded. A cluster of highly shared sequence variants was judged likely to be a technical artifact of the sequencing pipeline. An association between a missense DCLRE1C variant and V-gene and J-gene trimming of TCR beta chains was found in a later genetic analysis and replicated in an independent cohort. A further reported finding was that TCR beta sequences accurately predicted the HLA-A and HLA-B alleles for most subjects in the first cohort. The authors suggested that the approach could potentially be extended to other disease states and immunological phenotypes. A later genetic analysis reported fewer N-insertions in productive TCRs among donors in an Asian-associated ancestry cluster than the roughly 650-donor mean. Because HLA typing was unavailable for some donors at each locus, only the typed subset was used in association tests. A few of the identified cytomegalovirus-associated TCR beta chains were confirmed in vitro to be specific for cytomegalovirus antigens. In a later analysis, HLA-associated TCR beta chains were found to be more clonally expanded and to have lower generation probabilities than equally common non-associated chains. According to a later analysis, TCR association rates differed among HLA loci, with DRB1 alleles showing the most associated TCRs and HLA-C alleles showing the fewest. The earlier analysis of nearly 600 of the donors excluded 15 to 20 rarely observed V segments, including chromosome 9 orphons, because counts were too low. Sequencing depth was assumed to be roughly uniform across donors in the presence/absence analyses, though that assumption may not hold. The cohort was sequenced for TCR beta chains only, and without alpha or paired-chain data the features that could be detected were limited. A later analysis associated roughly 17,000 TCR beta sequences with specific HLA alleles at a false discovery rate of 0.05. Because the 87-base-pair reads could not distinguish some IMGT-functional V segments, including TRBV6-2 and TRBV6-3, those segments were excluded. According to a later analysis, parvovirus B19, influenza, CMV and Epstein-Barr virus appeared linked to several top co-occurrence clusters. When HLA alleles, especially DR and DQ, strongly co-occurred, TCR associations were difficult to assign to individual alleles. The only immune exposure information available for the cohort was CMV serostatus. In the study, some 180 TCR beta chains were listed as associated with cytomegalovirus. According to a later analysis, most CMV-associated TCR beta chains appeared to be HLA-restricted, and the HLA associations seemed to be driven largely by CMV exposure. While some public TCRs were present in many individuals, most TCR sequences turned up only very rarely across donors. In an earlier analysis of around 600 of the donors, most TCR beta V segments appeared in productive rearrangements about 90% or about 30% of the time, broadly matching IMGT annotations.

V is cut back by 3 bases and J by 8 bases, with 6 bases in the junction unmatched. The cysteine opens and the phenylalanine closes a CDR3 of 16 amino acids. Here the CDR3 DNA is all that survives: 48 bases in frame from base 1. The germline V gene yields SGHRS for CDR1 and YFSETQ for CDR2. Comment on this clone: It lacks a known antigen. No quality values exist for individual bases; no much larger clone is one base distant.

Library method: the immunoSEQ multiplex PCR assay. For the multiplex PCR, a mixture combining 60 forward primers for TCR Vbeta segments and 13 reverse primers for TCR Jbeta segments was used. The CDR3 region of rearranged TCR beta genes was amplified from genomic DNA by a multiplex PCR assay. The Illumina HiSeq System was used to sequence the amplified TCR beta libraries as 87-base-pair reads. Under the source paper's analysis protocol: A later analysis tallied 75 million to 95 million unique TCR beta chains across the approximately 670 repertoires, and some 10 million of those chains were shared by two or more donors. A nearest-neighbor algorithm error-corrected the raw reads and collapsed the reads into unique sequences, merging closely related sequences to remove PCR and sequencing errors. Alignment of CDR3 sequences to IMGT reference sequences was used to assign V, D and J gene segments. For a sequence to be retained, at least a six-nucleotide match to both a V gene segment and a J gene segment was required. A rearrangement counted as productive if the CDR3 had no stop codons and remained in frame with V and J, and every other rearrangement counted as non-productive. Following IMGT convention, CDR3 was defined as the stretch from the second conserved V-encoded cysteine to the conserved J-encoded phenylalanine. In an earlier analysis of around 540 of the donors, sequences lacking an unambiguous match to a single V gene segment were excluded. An earlier analysis of 587 of the donors classified V segments as functional when productive rearrangements were above 56.7% and as segregating when the standard deviation between donors was above 5%. To diagnose cytomegalovirus status from the catalog of TCR beta chain sequences, a statistical classification framework was built. In a later analysis, V and J genes were assigned by comparing TCR nucleotide sequences against IMGT/GENE-DB human TR gene sequences. A later analysis assigned CDR3 sequences and most-parsimonious VDJ recombination scenarios with the TCRdist pipeline. In a later analysis, each TCR beta chain was defined by its CDR3 amino acid sequence together with its V-gene family, and reads lacking a unique V-gene family were excluded. In a later analysis, 500 to 700 highly shared, low-generation-probability nucleotide sequences were removed to address suspected cross-contamination and a sequencing artifact. For each public chain, a later analysis derived a clonal expansion index from normalized ranks of inferred template counts within each repertoire. A later analysis computed generation probabilities with a VDJ recombination model fitted to out-of-frame rearrangements, and checked the results against IGoR. In a later analysis, hypergeometric tests were used to score TCR-TCR, TCR-HLA and TCR-CMV co-occurrence, with a repertoire-size bias correction applied to TCR pairs. To estimate false discovery rates, a later analysis permuted the HLA or CMV assignments 20 times. In a later analysis, co-occurring TCRs were grouped with DBSCAN, and TCRdist sequence similarity was added when clustering was performed within HLA-allele-positive subsets. Co-occurrence clustering excluded repertoires with fewer than 30,000 or more than 120,000 public chains, plus five with anomalous nucleotide sharing. TCRdb's version of the immuneACCESS table is confined to in-frame rearrangements and falls short of the full clone set. An unresolved V gene accounts for under half of the shortfall where checked; the remainder is of unknown origin. The V and J calls and the clone size are those of that table, but D and trimming were determined from the DNA. The sample records 200,000 to 250,000 clones, nearly 80% of which are singletons. The ten largest clones capture around 2% of the sample.

In total, approximately 690 healthy bone marrow donors made up the cohort. At the time of sampling, all cohort members were nominally healthy, though unrecorded immune exposures were likely present. The donor was CMV seronegative and belonged to the group of 320 or so seronegative cohort members. Each donor provided a peripheral blood sample, and peripheral blood mononuclear cells were used for TCR beta sequencing. The Qiagen DNeasy Blood Extraction Kit was used to extract genomic DNA from the blood cell samples. The rearrangement joined TRBV5-1 to TRBJ2-1; 15 bases in the junction line up with TRBD2. This clonotype was sampled from a man in his late teens or twenties in good health and CMV-seronegative. Source material: PBMCs. The bases are TGCGCCAGCAGCTATGGGACTAGCGGGAGGTTCGATGAGCAGTTCTTC. This yields the protein CASSYGTSGRFDEQFF.